The 23 T cell receptor beta chains given below trace back to one sample, sequenced in a study of cytomegalovirus exposure and HLA in healthy donors. The PCR used 60 Vbeta and 13 Jbeta primers. Clones were read by immunoSEQ multiplex PCR, and TCRdb kept only the in-frame ones, dropping some. Here the sample spans about 240,000 clones, roughly 81% being singletons. The specimen sequenced was PBMCs. The receptors were gathered from a girl aged 2-10 years in good health and CMV-seronegative.

This clone was found once. The rearrangement joins TRBV5-1 to TRBJ2-2, with a tentative D call TRBD1 (6 bases). V was trimmed by 0 bases and J by 4 bases, leaving 16 bases between them. The germline gives CDR1 SGHRS, CDR2 YFSETQ. The CDR3 spans 17 residues. For the CDR3, the DNA is TGCGCCAGCAGCTTGGGGCTGGACAGCCTAGGCACCGGGGAGCTGTTTTTT. This gives the protein CASSLGLDSLGTGELFF.

This clone was observed a single time. The gene calls are TRBV5-1 and TRBJ2-1, with D perhaps matching TRBD2 (6 bases). Germline lookup yields CDR1 SGHRS and CDR2 YFSETQ. V was pared by 6 bases and J by 0 bases, with 10 bases between. This CDR3 is 14 amino acids long. The CDR3 bases are TGCGCCAGCACCCCCGGGAGCTCCTACAATGAGCAGTTCTTC. This encodes CASTPGSSYNEQFF.

A remark on this clone: The junction does not match germline at one end; this may be a read error. The chain combines TRBV7-9 with TRBJ1-5, with 12 bases lining up with TRBD1. CDR3 length equals 17 residues. Germline CDR1 reads SEHNR; CDR2 reads FQNEAQ (reference sequence). The CDR3 sequence is CSSSPRLGQGAPQPQHF. CDR3 nucleotide sequence: TGTTCCAGCAGCCCACGGTTGGGACAGGGGGCGCCTCAGCCCCAGCATTTT.

CDR3 sequence: CASSPRGDNTYNEQFF. The CDR3 DNA reads TGTGCCAGCAGCCCGCGGGGGGACAATACCTACAATGAGCAGTTCTTC. The V gene is TRBV9, the J gene TRBJ2-1, with 8 bases lining up with TRBD2. V gave up 4 bases and J gave up 2 bases; unmatched junction bases: 8. Germline V gene sequence: CDR1 SGDLS, CDR2 YYNGEE. The CDR3 is 16 residues long.

The gene calls are TRBV6-1 and TRBJ1-5; no clear D gene. Trimming took off 3 bases at V and 7 bases at J, with 10 bases between the two ends. There are 13 residues in the CDR3. The germline CDR1 and CDR2 sequences are MNHNS and SASEGT. The CDR3 protein is CASSEKVGQPQHF. The CDR3 region has the DNA TGTGCCAGCAGTGAGAAGGTGGGCCAGCCCCAGCATTTT.

V and J are TRBV12-5 and TRBJ2-1; tentative D call: TRBD2 (6 bases). The CDR3 consists of 15 residues. V was pared by 4 bases and J by 2 bases, with 12 bases between. CDR1 and CDR2 (germline): LGHNT, FRNRAP. CDR3 DNA: TGTGCTAGTGGTTCCGGGACTCCCACCTACAATGAGCAGTTCTTC. This sequence encodes CASGSGTPTYNEQFF. Full variable domain (rest looked up from reference TRBV12-5 and TRBJ2-1): DARVTQTPRHKVTEMGQEVTMRCQPILGHNTVFWYRQTMMQGLELLAYFRNRAPLDDSGMPKDRFSAEMPDATLATLKIQPSEPRDSAVYFCASGSGTPTYNEQFFGPGTRLTVL.

The chain is built from TRBV19 and TRBJ2-5; D ambiguous. The germline CDR1 and CDR2 sequences are LNHDA and SQIVND (reference sequence). This CDR3 has 13 residues. V gave up 1 base and J gave up 2 bases, with 5 bases separating them. The CDR3, as DNA: TGTGCCAGTAGTATAGGACTTCAAGAGACCCAGTACTTC. It is translated as CASSIGLQETQYF.

The V gene is TRBV4-1, the J gene TRBJ2-3, with unresolved D. This CDR3 is built from 14 residues. Germline lookup yields CDR1 MGHRA and CDR2 YSYEKL. Trimming took off 0 bases at V and 2 bases at J, with 6 bases between the two ends. This CDR3 is CASSQDSHTDTQYF. As DNA, the CDR3 is TGCGCCAGCAGCCAAGATTCCCACACAGATACGCAGTATTTT.

This clone was seen a single time. V and J are TRBV7-2 and TRBJ1-2, with TRBD1 as a possible D gene (5 bases). The CDR3 is made up of 14 amino acids. V lost 6 bases and J lost 8, with 19 bases in between. The V gene's germline CDR1 is SGHTA and CDR2 FQGNSA. CDR3 coding DNA: TGTGCCAGCAGGGGGCGGGACCGCTCTGGAGGCTACACCTTC. Protein: CASRGRDRSGGYTF.

CDR3 amino acids: CASKGGREQYF. CDR3 coding DNA: TGTGCCAGTAAGGGAGGTCGCGAGCAGTACTTC. This sequence joins TRBV19 and TRBJ2-7; the D gene is possibly TRBD2 (6 bases). The V gene lost 7 bases and the J gene lost 6 bases, with 10 bases spanning the gap. The CDR3 covers 11 residues. Germline V gene sequence: CDR1 LNHDA, CDR2 SQIVND (reference sequence).

This clone was seen only a few times. The chain has TRBV5-1 and TRBJ1-1; D may be TRBD1 (6 bases). Looked up from germline, CDR1 is SGHRS and CDR2 is YFSETQ. V was trimmed by 5 bases and J by 1 base, leaving 6 bases between them. The CDR3 contains 12 residues. The CDR3 bases are TGCGCCAGCAGACAGGGGAACACTGAAGCTTTCTTT. Amino acid sequence: CASRQGNTEAFF.

V usage is TRBV6-1 and J usage is TRBJ2-1; 9 positions agree with TRBD1. CDR3 size: 13 residues. V dropped 8 bases and J dropped 6; count of bases not matched to a gene: 5. Germline values: CDR1 MNHNS, CDR2 SASEGT. Here the CDR3 DNA reads TGTGCCAGCTGGCGGGACAGGGTCAATGAGCAGTTCTTC. As protein: CASWRDRVNEQFF.

Comment on this clone: Other DNA sequences in this specimen translate into the identical CDR3. The V call is TRBV4-1, the J call TRBJ2-7; 10 nucleotides align to TRBD1. The CDR3 is 13 residues long. V lost 3 bases, J lost 7 bases, and 3 bases stayed unmatched. The germline V gene has CDR1 MGHRA and CDR2 YSYEKL. The CDR3 nucleotides are TGCGCCAGCAGCCAGGGACAGGGGCGAGAGCAGTACTTC. This sequence encodes CASSQGQGREQYF.

The chain joins TRBV27 to TRBJ1-6, with D perhaps TRBD1 (5 bases). The CDR3 loop spans 14 amino acids. Germline V gives CDR1 MNHEY, CDR2 SMNVEV (reference sequence). Between the trimmed V and J ends, which lost 2 bases and 3 bases, there was a span of 5 bases. DNA for the CDR3: TGTGCCAGCAGTTTAAGGGGCTATAATTCACCCCTCCACTTT. Protein: CASSLRGYNSPLHF.

The chain links TRBV9 to TRBJ2-3; TRBD2 agrees at 9 bases. Germline CDR1 SGDLS, CDR2 YYNGEE. The CDR3 has 16 residues. The junction had 4 bases not matched to a gene; V was cut back by 0 bases and J by 2 bases. The CDR3 loop is CASSVVSSGATDTQYF. The CDR3 nucleotides read TGTGCCAGCAGCGTAGTATCTAGCGGGGCCACAGATACGCAGTATTTT.

The J gene is TRBJ1-2, the V gene TRBV6-1; maybe TRBD1 (5 bases). The CDR3 has 13 residues. The V gene lost 7 bases and the J gene lost 4 bases, with 13 bases spanning the gap. The V gene's germline CDR1 is MNHNS and CDR2 SASEGT. CDR3 coding DNA: TGTGCCAGCAAAGGGGAAAGGACCTATGGCTACACCTTC. Its protein product is CASKGERTYGYTF.

The genes are TRBV27 and TRBJ2-3; TRBD2 matches 9 bases. Germline values: CDR1 MNHEY, CDR2 SMNVEV (reference sequence). Unmatched junction bases numbered 5, after V lost 4 bases and J lost 6 bases. This CDR3 comprises 14 residues. CDR3 region: CASSWWRGGDTQYF. Written as DNA, the CDR3 is TGTGCCAGCAGTTGGTGGCGGGGGGGTGATACGCAGTATTTT.

The gene calls are TRBV7-6 and TRBJ1-1, with a tentative D call TRBD1 (5 bases). Germline CDR1 is SGHVS and CDR2 is FNYEAQ. V was shortened by 6 bases and J by 4 bases, with 12 bases between the two germline ends. The CDR3 has 13 amino acids. CDR3 DNA: TGTGCCAGCAGTTCAGGGTTGGGCACTGAAGCTTTCTTT. Translating gives CASSSGLGTEAFF.

This clone was seen once. The chain uses TRBV15 and TRBJ2-3; 8 nucleotides agree with TRBD1. The ends lost 5 bases at V and 1 base at J; junction bases unmatched: 11. CDR3 length: 17 amino acids. CDR1 is LNHNV, CDR2 YYDKDF, per germline (reference sequence). The CDR3 reads CATSGITGGLGTDTQYF. In DNA form, the CDR3 reads TGTGCCACCAGCGGCATTACAGGGGGGCTCGGCACAGATACGCAGTATTTT.

This clone has a handful of counts. CDR3 residues: CASSLDPVDTEAFF. DNA of the CDR3: TGCGCCAGCAGCTTGGATCCCGTTGACACTGAAGCTTTCTTT. V gene TRBV5-1 combines with J gene TRBJ1-1, with D unclear. The V end was cut by 0 bases, the J end by 3 bases, with 9 bases between. The germline V gene has CDR1 SGHRS and CDR2 YFSETQ. The CDR3 runs to 14 residues.

This sequence joins TRBV29-1 and TRBJ2-5, with 11 bases lining up with TRBD2. The assigned J gene may be wrong: the sequence end matches TRBJ2-7 better. There are 14 residues in the CDR3. In germline, CDR1 is SQVTM, CDR2 ANQGSEA. DNA for the CDR3: TGCAGCGTTCTTGTAGCGGGAGGGCCCTACGAGCAGTACTTC. Its translation: CSVLVAGGPYEQYF.

The chain links TRBV11-2 to TRBJ2-3; D uncertain. The CDR3 runs to 13 residues. Trimming removed 3 bases from V and 1 base from J, with 5 bases in between. Germline V CDR1 and CDR2: SGHAT, FQNNGV. The CDR3 reads CASSLRRTDTQYF. The DNA of the CDR3 is TGTGCCAGCAGCTTGCGTCGCACAGATACGCAGTATTTT. The full variable domain, completed using reference TRBV11-2 and TRBJ2-3, is EAGVAQSPRYKIIEKRQSVAFWCNPISGHATLYWYQQILGQGPKLLIQFQNNGVVDDSQLPKDRFSAERLKGVDSTLKIQPAKLEDSAVYLCASSLRRTDTQYFGPGTRLTVL.

V is TRBV7-2 and J is TRBJ2-2; the match to TRBD2 covers 7 bases. Trimming took 3 bases from V and 1 from J; bases not matched to a gene: 5. The CDR3 runs 16 residues. Germline V lookup: CDR1 SGHTA, CDR2 FQGNSA. For the CDR3, the DNA is TGTGCCAGCAGCTTGGAGGGACTAAGGAACACCGGGGAGCTGTTTTTT. This codes for CASSLEGLRNTGELFF.